This passage covers 8 T cell receptor beta chains from one sample sequenced in a study of T-cell memory formation after mild COVID-19. TCRdb itself ran the 5' RACE reads through MiXCR, one entry per CDR3 protein. The sample lists over 150,000 distinct CDR3 sequences, about a fifth occurring once. Specimen: PBMCs or a T cell subset sorted from them (not recorded which). The source of these receptors is an adult woman who had mild COVID-19 (a few samples of this study predate the infection). Cell type and time point are not known.

The chain recombines TRBV7-8 with TRBJ2-2, with unresolved D. Germline CDR1 reads SGHVS; CDR2 reads FQNEAQ. This CDR3 comprises 15 residues. V shed 2 bases and J shed 0 bases, with 7 bases lying between them. The CDR3 protein is CASSLSGPNTGELFF. CDR3 DNA: TGTGCCAGCAGCTTATCTGGGCCGAACACCGGGGAGCTGTTTTTT.

The J gene is TRBJ1-1, the V gene TRBV7-3; tentatively, D is TRBD1 (6 bases). Germline CDR1 SGHTA, CDR2 FQGTGA. V gave up 6 bases and J gave up 6 bases, with 17 bases separating them. The CDR3 is 14 residues long. The CDR3 region is CASSSGQTGAEAFF. For the CDR3, the DNA is TGTGCCAGCAGTTCTGGACAGACGGGCGCTGAAGCTTTCTTT.

This clonotype was seen a few times. The rearrangement uses TRBV5-5 and TRBJ2-1; D gene ambiguous. Germline V gives CDR1 SGHKS, CDR2 YYEKEE (reference sequence). The ends were cut back, 2 bases at V and 2 bases at J, with 14 bases in the middle. The CDR3 runs to 16 residues. The CDR3 sequence: CASSFSDAAPYNEQFF. The CDR3, as DNA: TGTGCCAGCAGCTTTTCCGACGCGGCGCCCTACAATGAGCAGTTCTTC.

V usage is TRBV6-2 or TRBV6-3 and J usage is TRBJ2-7; D is possibly TRBD1 (6 bases). The ends were cut back, 7 bases at V and 3 bases at J, with 13 bases in the middle. The CDR3 contains 13 residues. Germline V CDR1 and CDR2: MNHEY, SVGEGT. Written as DNA, the CDR3 is TGTGCCAGCAAGGGGGTAGGTGACTACGAGCAGTACTTC. Translating it yields CASKGVGDYEQYF.

The chain couples TRBV7-8 to TRBJ1-5; tentative D call: TRBD1 (6 bases). The CDR3 is 17 amino acids. V lost 5 bases, J lost 0 bases, and 17 bases lay in between. CDR1 is SGHVS, CDR2 FQNEAQ, per germline. CDR3 coding DNA: TGTGCCAGCAGCGCCCAAGGGCGAGGGGGTAGCAATCAGCCCCAGCATTTT. Encoded protein: CASSAQGRGGSNQPQHF.

This clonotype was detected a few times. The chain links TRBV6-5 to TRBJ2-1; 9 bases are shared with TRBD1. The CDR3 sequence is 15 residues long. V was pared by 6 bases and J by 5 bases, with 8 bases of the junction left unmatched. CDR1 is MNHEY and CDR2 is SVGAGI in the germline V gene. As DNA, the CDR3 is TGTGCCAGCAGAACCGACAGGGGGAAGAACAATGAGCAGTTCTTC. Amino acids: CASRTDRGKNNEQFF.

The chain has TRBV6-5 and TRBJ1-2, with 12 positions matching TRBD1. Germline V gene data show CDR1 as MNHEY and CDR2 as SVGAGI. Germline trimming cut 6 bases from V and 3 bases from J; bases unmatched to any gene: 5. The CDR3 is 15 amino acids. The CDR3 sequence: CASSSGTGGDYGYTF. CDR3 coding DNA: TGTGCCAGCAGCTCCGGGACAGGGGGCGACTATGGCTACACCTTC.

This clonotype was counted a few times. An end of the junction does not agree with germline; a read error may underlie this. This sequence joins TRBV7-7 and TRBJ2-5; D is undetermined. Germline loops: CDR1 SSHAT, CDR2 FNYEAQ (reference sequence). The CDR3 totals 14 residues. In DNA form, the CDR3 reads TGTGCTAGCAGCCCCGGACGGACCCAAGAGACCCAGTACTTC. This gives the protein CASSPGRTQETQYF.